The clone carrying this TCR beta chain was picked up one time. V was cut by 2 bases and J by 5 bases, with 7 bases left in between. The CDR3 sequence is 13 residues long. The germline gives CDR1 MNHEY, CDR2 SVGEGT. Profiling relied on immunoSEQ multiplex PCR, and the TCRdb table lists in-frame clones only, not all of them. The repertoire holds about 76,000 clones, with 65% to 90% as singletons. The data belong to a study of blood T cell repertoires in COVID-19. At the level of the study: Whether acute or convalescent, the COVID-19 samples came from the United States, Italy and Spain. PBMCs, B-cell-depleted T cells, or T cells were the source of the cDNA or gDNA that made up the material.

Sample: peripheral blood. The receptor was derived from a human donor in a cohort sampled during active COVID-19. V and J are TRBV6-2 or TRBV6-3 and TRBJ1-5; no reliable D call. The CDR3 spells CASSYTGYQPQHF. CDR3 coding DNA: TGTGCCAGCAGTTACACGGGTTATCAGCCCCAGCATTTT.